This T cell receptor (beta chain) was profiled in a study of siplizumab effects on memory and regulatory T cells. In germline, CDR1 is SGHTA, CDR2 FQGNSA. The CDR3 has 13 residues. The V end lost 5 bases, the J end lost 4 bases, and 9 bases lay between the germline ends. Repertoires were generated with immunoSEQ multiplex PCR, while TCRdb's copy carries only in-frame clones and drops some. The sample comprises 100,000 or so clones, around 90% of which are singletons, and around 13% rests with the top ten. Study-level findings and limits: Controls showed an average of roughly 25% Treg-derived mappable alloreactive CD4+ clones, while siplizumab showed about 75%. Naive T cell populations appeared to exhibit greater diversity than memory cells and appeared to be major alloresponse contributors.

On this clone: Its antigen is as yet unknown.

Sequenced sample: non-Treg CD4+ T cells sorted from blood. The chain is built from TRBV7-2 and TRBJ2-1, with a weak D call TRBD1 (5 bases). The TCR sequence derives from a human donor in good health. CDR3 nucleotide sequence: TGTGCCAGCAGCCCGACAGCTTACAATGAGCAGTTCTTC. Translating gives CASSPTAYNEQFF.